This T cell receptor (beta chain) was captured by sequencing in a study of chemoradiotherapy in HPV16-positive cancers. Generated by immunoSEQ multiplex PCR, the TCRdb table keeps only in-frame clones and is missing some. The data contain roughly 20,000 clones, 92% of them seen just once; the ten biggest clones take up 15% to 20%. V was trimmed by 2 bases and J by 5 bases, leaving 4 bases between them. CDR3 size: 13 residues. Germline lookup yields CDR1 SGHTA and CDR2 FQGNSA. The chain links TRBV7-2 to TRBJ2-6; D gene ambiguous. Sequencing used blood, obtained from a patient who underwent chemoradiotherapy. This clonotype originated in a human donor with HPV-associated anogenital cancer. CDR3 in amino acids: CASSLRWANVLTF. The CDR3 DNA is TGTGCCAGCAGCTTAAGGTGGGCCAACGTCCTGACTTTC.